Listed below are T cell receptor beta chains from one sample, sequenced in a study of blood T cell repertoires in COVID-19. Assay: immunoSEQ multiplex PCR; the TCRdb copy retains only in-frame clones and omits some. The data contain 300,000 to 400,000 clones, 90% of them singletons. Sequenced input: PBMCs or T cells enriched from blood (not recorded which). The origin of the receptors is a man between 60 and 70 years old who had recovered from COVID-19. CDR3s include the opening cysteine and the closing phenylalanine or tryptophan. D genes are given only for firm matches. Clone size is not always given. Where it is, it says once, few, many or a class for expanded clones.

CDR3nt: TGTGCCAGCAGCTCGTGGACTAGCGGTGGACCTTCGGATGAGCAGTTCTTC
CDR3aa: CASSSWTSGGPSDEQFF
j_gene: TRBJ2-1
abundance: .
v_gene: TRBV11-3
d_gene: TRBD2

CDR3nt: TGTGCCAGTAGTTCCGGCAGGGAAGGCTACGAGCAGTACTTC
CDR3aa: CASSSGREGYEQYF
j_gene: TRBJ2-7
abundance: .
v_gene: TRBV19
d_gene: .

CDR3nt: TGCGCCAGCAGCATAGCGGGTCGAACGGGCACCGGGGAGCTGTTTTTT
CDR3aa: CASSIAGRTGTGELFF
j_gene: TRBJ2-2
abundance: .
v_gene: TRBV5-1
d_gene: TRBD2

CDR3nt: TGTGCCAGCAGTACCCAGACAGGGGGCGCACCCTATGGCTACACCTTC
CDR3aa: CASSTQTGGAPYGYTF
j_gene: TRBJ1-2
abundance: .
v_gene: TRBV27
d_gene: TRBD1

CDR3nt: TGTGCCTGGAGGAGAGCGCCGGGACTCCCCAGAGTAGGAGATACGCAGTATTTT
CDR3aa: CAWRRAPGLPRVGDTQYF
j_gene: TRBJ2-3
abundance: .
v_gene: TRBV30
d_gene: .

CDR3nt: TGTGCCAGCAGCCCAGCTAAGGGGATTGAGAATCAGCCCCAGCATTTT
CDR3aa: CASSPAKGIENQPQHF
j_gene: TRBJ1-5
abundance: .
v_gene: TRBV5-8
d_gene: .

CDR3nt: TGTGCCATCAGTGCGAGTGGCAGGGTGATGTTTTTT
CDR3aa: CAISASGRVMFF
j_gene: TRBJ1-4
abundance: .
v_gene: TRBV10-3
d_gene: .

CDR3nt: TGTGCCAGCTCACCACCCGGGACTCAAGAGACCCAGTACTTC
CDR3aa: CASSPPGTQETQYF
j_gene: TRBJ2-5
abundance: .
v_gene: TRBV18
d_gene: .

CDR3nt: TGTGCCAGCAGCCGGAGGTCTGGAAACACCATATATTTT
CDR3aa: CASSRRSGNTIYF
j_gene: TRBJ1-3
abundance: .
v_gene: TRBV5-6
d_gene: .

CDR3nt: TGTGCCAGCAGCTTTCTAGCGGGGGGAATATACGAGCAGTACTTC
CDR3aa: CASSFLAGGIYEQYF
j_gene: TRBJ2-7
abundance: .
v_gene: TRBV11-2
d_gene: TRBD2

CDR3nt: TGCGCCAGCAGCCCCCCCGCTAGAAATGAGCAGTTCTTC
CDR3aa: CASSPPARNEQFF
j_gene: TRBJ2-1
abundance: once
v_gene: TRBV5-1
d_gene: .

CDR3nt: TGCGCCAGCAGCTTGAGGGACAGGGCTTCACCCCTCCACTTT
CDR3aa: CASSLRDRASPLHF
j_gene: TRBJ1-6
abundance: once
v_gene: TRBV5-1
d_gene: TRBD1

CDR3nt: TGTGCCAGCAGCCCCGGTGCGGGACGCCTCGCCTACGAGCAGTACTTC
CDR3aa: CASSPGAGRLAYEQYF
j_gene: TRBJ2-7
abundance: .
v_gene: TRBV7-2
d_gene: .

CDR3nt: TGTGCCAGCAGTGCGGGGACAGACCAGTCTTATGGCTACACCTTC
CDR3aa: CASSAGTDQSYGYTF
j_gene: TRBJ1-2
abundance: .
v_gene: TRBV27
d_gene: TRBD1

CDR3nt: TGCGCCAGCAGCCCCGGACAGTCATCCAACGTCCTGACTTTC
CDR3aa: CASSPGQSSNVLTF
j_gene: TRBJ2-6
abundance: .
v_gene: TRBV5-1
d_gene: .

CDR3nt: TGTGCCAGCAGCCAAGCTAGCGGGGGAAATTACAATGAGCAGTTCTTC
CDR3aa: CASSQASGGNYNEQFF
j_gene: TRBJ2-1
abundance: .
v_gene: TRBV3-1/TRBV3-2
d_gene: TRBD2

CDR3nt: TGTGCCAGCTCACCACGTACAGACCGCTCTGGGGCCAACGTCCTGACTTTC
CDR3aa: CASSPRTDRSGANVLTF
j_gene: TRBJ2-6
abundance: .
v_gene: TRBV18
d_gene: .

CDR3nt: TGCGCCAGCAGGCCTAGGACAGAGCGGGAAGGCTACACCTTC
CDR3aa: CASRPRTEREGYTF
j_gene: TRBJ1-2
abundance: .
v_gene: TRBV4-1
d_gene: .

CDR3nt: TGTGCTAGCAGCTTAGCGCAGTCGGCGGGGAGTCTGCAGACCCAGTACTTC
CDR3aa: CASSLAQSAGSLQTQYF
j_gene: TRBJ2-5
abundance: .
v_gene: TRBV7-7
d_gene: .

CDR3nt: TGTGCCAGCAGCCAAGGGACAGGTACCTACAATGAGCAGTTCTTC
CDR3aa: CASSQGTGTYNEQFF
j_gene: TRBJ2-1
abundance: .
v_gene: TRBV5-4
d_gene: TRBD1

CDR3nt: TGTGCCAGCACGCTGGGGCGGGAGGGTTACAATGAGCAGTTCTTC
CDR3aa: CASTLGREGYNEQFF
j_gene: TRBJ2-1
abundance: once
v_gene: TRBV9
d_gene: TRBD2

CDR3nt: TGTGCCAGCAGCCCAGCGGACAGGGCCTTGAATCGAGCTTTCTTT
CDR3aa: CASSPADRALNRAFF
j_gene: TRBJ1-1
abundance: .
v_gene: TRBV7-9
d_gene: TRBD1

CDR3nt: TGTGCCAGCAGTTCCGGGGTAGGTCGGGGCTATGGCTACACCTTC
CDR3aa: CASSSGVGRGYGYTF
j_gene: TRBJ1-2
abundance: .
v_gene: TRBV5-4
d_gene: .

CDR3nt: TGCGCCAGCAGGTCCGGCGGGGGTTCTTTCTACGAGCAGTACTTC
CDR3aa: CASRSGGGSFYEQYF
j_gene: TRBJ2-7
abundance: .
v_gene: TRBV5-1
d_gene: TRBD2

CDR3nt: TGTGCCAGCAGCCCTGCGGGGGGGCCACTCTATGGCTACACCTTC
CDR3aa: CASSPAGGPLYGYTF
j_gene: TRBJ1-2
abundance: .
v_gene: TRBV4-2
d_gene: .

CDR3nt: TGTGCCAGCAGGGTCCAGGGGGCGCCGAGCTCCTATAATTCACCCCTCCACTTT
CDR3aa: CASRVQGAPSSYNSPLHF
j_gene: TRBJ1-6
abundance: .
v_gene: TRBV5-6
d_gene: TRBD1

CDR3nt: TGTGCCTGGAAGTGGACAGGGGGCCTGAGGGGCTACACCTTC
CDR3aa: CAWKWTGGLRGYTF
j_gene: TRBJ1-2
abundance: once
v_gene: TRBV30
d_gene: TRBD1

CDR3nt: TGCAGCGCCGCGTCAGGGACAGGGGGCGTCAAGCAGTACTTC
CDR3aa: CSAASGTGGVKQYF
j_gene: TRBJ2-7
abundance: .
v_gene: TRBV29-1
d_gene: TRBD1

CDR3nt: TGTGCCAGCAGCGCCGGGGGAGGCAATCAGCCCCAGCATTTT
CDR3aa: CASSAGGGNQPQHF
j_gene: TRBJ1-5
abundance: .
v_gene: TRBV28
d_gene: .

CDR3nt: TGTGCCAGCAGTTACCTCAGTGAGCAGTTCTTC
CDR3aa: CASSYLSEQFF
j_gene: TRBJ2-1
abundance: .
v_gene: TRBV6-5
d_gene: .

CDR3nt: TGTGCCAGCAGCTTAGGGACAGGGGCCGCCTACGAGCAGTACTTC
CDR3aa: CASSLGTGAAYEQYF
j_gene: TRBJ2-7
abundance: .
v_gene: TRBV9
d_gene: TRBD1

CDR3nt: TGTGCCAGCTCACCTTCGTCACAGGGGAACACTGAAGCTTTCTTT
CDR3aa: CASSPSSQGNTEAFF
j_gene: TRBJ1-1
abundance: .
v_gene: TRBV18
d_gene: .

CDR3nt: TGTGCCAGCAGCTCCCAGGGGGTGGTTACTGAAGCTTTCTTT
CDR3aa: CASSSQGVVTEAFF
j_gene: TRBJ1-1
abundance: .
v_gene: TRBV7-6
d_gene: TRBD1

CDR3nt: TGTGCCAGCAGTTTAAAAGGGGCGGACAGGGGACGGGAGCAGTACTTC
CDR3aa: CASSLKGADRGREQYF
j_gene: TRBJ2-7
abundance: once
v_gene: TRBV27
d_gene: TRBD1

CDR3nt: TGTGCCTGGAGTGTAACCGGGACAGCTAGTTCACCCCTCCACTTT
CDR3aa: CAWSVTGTASSPLHF
j_gene: TRBJ1-6
abundance: once
v_gene: TRBV30
d_gene: TRBD1

CDR3nt: TGTGCCAGCAGTTTATCCAACCCAGCGGGAGTCTACGAGCAGTACTTC
CDR3aa: CASSLSNPAGVYEQYF
j_gene: TRBJ2-7
abundance: .
v_gene: TRBV27
d_gene: TRBD2

CDR3nt: TGTGCCTGGAGTCGGACTAGCGGGCTAGAGACCCAGTACTTC
CDR3aa: CAWSRTSGLETQYF
j_gene: TRBJ2-5
abundance: .
v_gene: TRBV30
d_gene: TRBD2

CDR3nt: TGTGCCAGCAGCGCAGACGGGACAGCGGAGGCTTTCTTT
CDR3aa: CASSADGTAEAFF
j_gene: TRBJ1-1
abundance: .
v_gene: TRBV3-1/TRBV3-2
d_gene: TRBD1

CDR3nt: TGTGCCAGCAGTTCCCCTAAGCGGACTGAGCAGTTCTTC
CDR3aa: CASSSPKRTEQFF
j_gene: TRBJ2-1
abundance: .
v_gene: TRBV27
d_gene: .

CDR3nt: TGTGCCAGCAGCCCGCGGGGTTCGGGAGGAGAGACCCAGTACTTC
CDR3aa: CASSPRGSGGETQYF
j_gene: TRBJ2-5
abundance: once
v_gene: TRBV7-3
d_gene: TRBD2

CDR3nt: TGTGCCAGCAGCCGACGATCCGGGAACCTTCGAGATACGCAGTATTTT
CDR3aa: CASSRRSGNLRDTQYF
j_gene: TRBJ2-3
abundance: .
v_gene: TRBV11-2
d_gene: .

CDR3nt: TGTGCCAGCAGTGCAGGGAATGAAAAACTGTTTTTT
CDR3aa: CASSAGNEKLFF
j_gene: TRBJ1-4
abundance: .
v_gene: TRBV2
d_gene: .

CDR3nt: TGTGCCAGCAGTTACCCGGGGACTAGCGGGAGCTTATCAGATACGCAGTATTTT
CDR3aa: CASSYPGTSGSLSDTQYF
j_gene: TRBJ2-3
abundance: .
v_gene: TRBV6-2/TRBV6-3
d_gene: TRBD2

CDR3nt: TGTGCCAGCAGCGTACGGGCAGGGGACGGTTCACCCCTCCACTTT
CDR3aa: CASSVRAGDGSPLHF
j_gene: TRBJ1-6
abundance: once
v_gene: TRBV9
d_gene: .

CDR3nt: TGTGCCAGCAGCCAGGGACAGGGGGGAACTGAAGCTTTCTTT
CDR3aa: CASSQGQGGTEAFF
j_gene: TRBJ1-1
abundance: .
v_gene: TRBV4-2
d_gene: TRBD1

CDR3nt: TGTGCCAGCAGCTTGGCCGGGGGAGGTGCCGGGGAGCTGTTTTTT
CDR3aa: CASSLAGGGAGELFF
j_gene: TRBJ2-2
abundance: .
v_gene: TRBV7-9
d_gene: .

CDR3nt: TGTGCCAGCAGCCTGGTCGGGACCTACGAGCAGTACTTC
CDR3aa: CASSLVGTYEQYF
j_gene: TRBJ2-7
abundance: once
v_gene: TRBV7-9
d_gene: .

CDR3nt: TGTGCCAGCAGCTTCACAGGGGGCGCGAGTCAGCCCCAGCATTTT
CDR3aa: CASSFTGGASQPQHF
j_gene: TRBJ1-5
abundance: .
v_gene: TRBV5-5
d_gene: TRBD1

CDR3nt: TGTGCCAGCAGCTTAGTGGCCTCCTACAATGAGCAGTTCTTC
CDR3aa: CASSLVASYNEQFF
j_gene: TRBJ2-1
abundance: once
v_gene: TRBV7-9
d_gene: .

CDR3nt: TGTGCCACCAGCAGAGTTCTAGCGGGAGCCGTGGAGACCCAGTACTTC
CDR3aa: CATSRVLAGAVETQYF
j_gene: TRBJ2-5
abundance: .
v_gene: TRBV15
d_gene: TRBD2

CDR3nt: TGTGCCAGCAGCTTAGTGGTCGGGACTTCCTATGGCTACACCTTC
CDR3aa: CASSLVVGTSYGYTF
j_gene: TRBJ1-2
abundance: .
v_gene: TRBV7-8
d_gene: .

CDR3nt: TGTGCCAGCAGCGAGAGGACAGGGCATACCTATGGCTACACCTTC
CDR3aa: CASSERTGHTYGYTF
j_gene: TRBJ1-2
abundance: few
v_gene: TRBV2
d_gene: TRBD1

CDR3nt: TGTGCCAGCAGTTACGCGGGGGGGGCAGATACGCAGTATTTT
CDR3aa: CASSYAGGADTQYF
j_gene: TRBJ2-3
abundance: .
v_gene: TRBV6-2/TRBV6-3
d_gene: TRBD2

CDR3nt: TGTGCCAGTACGCCTTTAGGAGGGCTGGACACAGATACGCAGTATTTT
CDR3aa: CASTPLGGLDTDTQYF
j_gene: TRBJ2-3
abundance: .
v_gene: TRBV19
d_gene: .

CDR3nt: TGTGCCACCAGTGGGCGGACTTCCCAAGCCTACAATGAGCAGTTCTTC
CDR3aa: CATSGRTSQAYNEQFF
j_gene: TRBJ2-1
abundance: .
v_gene: TRBV24-1
d_gene: .

CDR3nt: TGTGCCAGCAGCTGGGTGGGGTCGATAGGGGCATATGGCTACACCTTC
CDR3aa: CASSWVGSIGAYGYTF
j_gene: TRBJ1-2
abundance: .
v_gene: TRBV5-4
d_gene: .

CDR3nt: TGTGCCAGCAGGATACAGGGGTGGGAGCCCCAGCATTTT
CDR3aa: CASRIQGWEPQHF
j_gene: TRBJ1-5
abundance: few
v_gene: TRBV6-5
d_gene: TRBD1

CDR3nt: TGTGCCAGCCGGGACAGGGGGCCTTCAGATACGCAGTATTTT
CDR3aa: CASRDRGPSDTQYF
j_gene: TRBJ2-3
abundance: .
v_gene: TRBV25-1
d_gene: TRBD1

CDR3nt: TGTGCCAGCAGCCAAGGGATGTTCGACAGAACTTACGAGCAGTACTTC
CDR3aa: CASSQGMFDRTYEQYF
j_gene: TRBJ2-7
abundance: .
v_gene: TRBV3-1/TRBV3-2
d_gene: .

CDR3nt: TGTGCCAGCAGCGTCGGGACAGAGAACACTGAAGCTTTCTTT
CDR3aa: CASSVGTENTEAFF
j_gene: TRBJ1-1
abundance: .
v_gene: TRBV9
d_gene: TRBD1